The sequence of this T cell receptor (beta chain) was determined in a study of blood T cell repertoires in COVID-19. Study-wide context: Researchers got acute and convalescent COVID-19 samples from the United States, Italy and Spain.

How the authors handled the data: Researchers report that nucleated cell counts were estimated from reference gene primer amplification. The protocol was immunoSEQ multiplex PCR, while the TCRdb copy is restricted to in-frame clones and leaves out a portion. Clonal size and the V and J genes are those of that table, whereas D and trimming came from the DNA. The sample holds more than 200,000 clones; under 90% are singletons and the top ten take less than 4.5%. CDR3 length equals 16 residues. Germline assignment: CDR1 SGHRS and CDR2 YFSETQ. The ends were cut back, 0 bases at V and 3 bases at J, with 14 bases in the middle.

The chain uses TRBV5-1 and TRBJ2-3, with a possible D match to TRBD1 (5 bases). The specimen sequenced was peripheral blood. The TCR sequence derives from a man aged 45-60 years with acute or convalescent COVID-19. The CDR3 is CASSLGQIGATDTQYF. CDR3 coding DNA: TGCGCCAGCAGCTTGGGGCAAATAGGGGCGACAGATACGCAGTATTTT.